Shown below are 17 T cell receptor beta chains from a single sample sequenced in a study of CD8 T cells in Susac syndrome. RNA was extracted with the RNeasy kit, and a quantity of roughly 0.5 to 1 ug was reverse transcribed using random hexamers. TCRdb re-called the immunoSEQ multiplex PCR reads with MiXCR, one entry per CDR3 protein. The data hold 180,000 or so distinct CDR3 sequences, with over 85% observed a single time. The sample was CD4+ T cells from PBMCs. The receptor source for this set is a human donor in good health.

The chain couples TRBV29-1 to TRBJ1-3; no clear D. Germline V gives CDR1 SQVTM, CDR2 ANQGSEA. CDR3 size: 12 residues. V lost 3 bases to trimming and J lost 7 bases, with 10 bases between them. The CDR3 loop reads CSVEASINTIYF. CDR3 nucleotides: TGCAGCGTTGAGGCATCGATTAACACCATATATTTT.

This chain joins TRBV20-1 and TRBJ2-5; unclear D gene. Germline CDR1 reads DFQATT; CDR2 reads SNEGSKA (reference sequence). Trimming stripped 3 bases from V and 6 bases from J, with 17 bases between. The CDR3 is made up of 14 amino acids. CDR3 protein: CSASDPGTSQTQYF. The CDR3 DNA is TGCAGTGCTAGTGATCCGGGTACCTCCCAGACCCAGTACTTC.

The chain uses TRBV29-1 and TRBJ1-1; no reliable D call. V lost 3 bases to trimming and J lost 5 bases, with 13 bases between them. From germline, CDR1 is SQVTM and CDR2 ANQGSEA. The CDR3 is made up of 13 amino acids. The CDR3 loop is CSVDKGSRTEAFF. The CDR3 coding sequence is TGCAGCGTTGATAAAGGGTCGAGGACTGAAGCTTTCTTT. Full variable domain (outside the CDR3, taken from reference TRBV29-1 and TRBJ1-1): SAVISQKPSRDICQRGTSLTIQCQVDSQVTMMFWYRQQPGQSLTLIATANQGSEATYESGFVIDKFPISRPNLTFSTLTVSNMSPEDSSIYLCSVDKGSRTEAFFGQGTRLTVV.

Notes on this clonotype: One junction end does not reproduce the germline sequence, and a read error may be involved. This sequence joins TRBV5-1 and TRBJ2-2; D gene uncertain. CDR1 and CDR2 from the germline V gene are SGHRS and YFSETQ. The CDR3 is 12 residues long. Written as DNA, the CDR3 is TGTGCCAGTCGCAGGAACACCGGGGAGCTGTTTTTT. This sequence encodes CASRRNTGELFF.

V and J are TRBV7-2 and TRBJ1-2, with D possibly matching TRBD1 (5 bases). The germline V gene has CDR1 SGHTA and CDR2 FQGNSA. The V and J ends lost 2 bases and 0 bases respectively, with 10 bases between them. The CDR3 is 15 amino acids. The CDR3 reads CASSLFEGTNYGYTF. The DNA for the CDR3 is TGTGCCAGCAGCTTATTTGAGGGGACTAACTATGGCTACACCTTC. The variable domain in full, completed from reference TRBV7-2 and TRBJ1-2, reads GAGVSQSPSNKVTEKGKDVELRCDPISGHTALYWYRQSLGQGLEFLIYFQGNSAPDKSGLPSDRFSAERTGGSVSTLTIQRTQQEDSAVYLCASSLFEGTNYGYTFGSGTRLTVV.

This clonotype occurred once. This rearrangement joins TRBV2 to TRBJ2-7, with a possible D match to TRBD2 (6 bases). V was cut by 6 bases and J by 1 base, with 13 bases left in between. CDR3 length equals 14 residues. Germline-derived CDR1 and CDR2 are SNHLY and FYNNEI. The CDR3 loop is CASRVSGLSYEQYF. DNA of the CDR3: TGTGCCAGCAGAGTTTCGGGACTTTCCTACGAGCAGTACTTC.

The count of this clonotype is one. The chain carries TRBV29-1 and TRBJ2-2, with a tentative D call TRBD2 (5 bases). The CDR3 has 13 amino acids. Trimming took off 4 bases at V and 2 bases at J, with 8 bases between the two ends. Germline assignment: CDR1 SQVTM and CDR2 ANQGSEA. In DNA, the CDR3 is TGCAGCGTTGGCGGAGGAAACACCGGGGAGCTGTTTTTT. Its translation: CSVGGGNTGELFF.

The chain employs TRBV12-3 or TRBV12-4 and TRBJ2-7; perhaps TRBD2 as D (5 bases). Trimming removed 5 bases from V and 9 bases from J, with 14 bases in between. This CDR3 comprises 12 residues. The CDR3 spells CASSTRSPPQYF. In DNA, the CDR3 is TGTGCCAGCAGTACTAGGAGCCCGCCGCAGTACTTC.

Here the CDR3 reads CSANTGGRSYEQYF. In DNA form, the CDR3 reads TGCAGTGCAAACACAGGGGGCAGGTCCTACGAGCAGTACTTC. The chain employs TRBV20-1 and TRBJ2-7; 9 bases are a match to TRBD1. The CDR3 totals 14 residues. V dropped 6 bases and J dropped 1; count of bases not matched to a gene: 7. The germline V gene encodes CDR1 DFQATT and CDR2 SNEGSKA (reference sequence).

This chain joins TRBV27 and TRBJ2-7; 7 bases are a match to TRBD1. The trim removed 6 bases at V and 0 bases at J, leaving 8 bases unmatched. Germline V gives CDR1 MNHEY, CDR2 SMNVEV (reference sequence). The CDR3 contains 15 residues. CDR3 sequence reads: CASSRGQETSYEQYF. In nucleotides, the CDR3 is TGTGCCAGCAGCCGTGGACAGGAGACCTCCTACGAGCAGTACTTC.

The chain carries TRBV12-3 or TRBV12-4 and TRBJ1-1; D possibly corresponds to TRBD1 (5 bases). The CDR3 has 15 residues. V gave up 6 bases and J gave up 6 bases, with 20 bases separating them. The CDR3 sequence: CASSKELGGFPEAFF. For the CDR3, the DNA is TGTGCCAGCAGCAAGGAACTGGGGGGATTCCCTGAAGCTTTCTTT.

The chain links TRBV5-1 to TRBJ2-3; the D is unclear. Germline CDR1 and CDR2: SGHRS and YFSETQ. This CDR3 spans 13 amino acids. Trimming removed 7 bases from V and 2 bases from J, with 11 bases in between. This chain's CDR3 is CASRTDTTDTQYF. CDR3 DNA sequence: TGCGCCAGCCGGACGGATACCACAGATACGCAGTATTTT. Combining the CDR3 with reference TRBV5-1 and TRBJ2-3 gives the whole variable domain KAGVTQTPRYLIKTRGQQVTLSCSPISGHRSVSWYQQTPGQGLQFLFEYFSETQRNKGNFPGRFSGRQFSNSRSEMNVSTLELGDSALYLCASRTDTTDTQYFGPGTRLTVL.

The V gene is TRBV4-3, the J gene TRBJ2-7; 10 bases line up with TRBD1. Germline assignment: CDR1 LGHNA and CDR2 YSLEER. V trimming: 2 bases; J trimming: 4 bases; junction bases outside the gene matches: 5. This CDR3 spans 15 amino acids. This CDR3 is CASSQFRDRGYEQYF. In nucleotides, the CDR3 is TGCGCCAGCAGCCAATTTAGGGACAGGGGATACGAGCAGTACTTC.

V usage is TRBV20-1 and J usage is TRBJ2-1; the match to TRBD2 covers 14 bases. Germline CDR1 DFQATT, CDR2 SNEGSKA (reference sequence). Germline trimming cut 6 bases from V and 8 bases from J; bases unmatched to any gene: 6. The CDR3 totals 14 residues. The CDR3 DNA reads TGCAGTGCACTGACTAGCGGGAGGGCCGATGAGCAGTTCTTC. Its protein is CSALTSGRADEQFF.

This sequence joins TRBV20-1 and TRBJ2-7; 7 positions agree with TRBD1. There are 14 residues in the CDR3. Germline CDR1 is DFQATT and CDR2 is SNEGSKA (reference sequence). Trimming took 6 bases from V and 3 from J; bases not matched to a gene: 11. This CDR3 is CSAEKGDSFYEQYF. The CDR3, as DNA: TGCAGTGCAGAGAAAGGGGACAGTTTCTACGAGCAGTACTTC.

The V call is TRBV27, the J call TRBJ1-1; D ambiguous. V lost 2 bases to trimming and J lost 1 base, with 14 bases between them. The germline V gene encodes CDR1 MNHEY and CDR2 SMNVEV (reference sequence). This CDR3 is built from 16 residues. As DNA, the CDR3 is TGTGCCAGCAGTTTAATCTTCGGGGTAAAGAACACTGAAGCTTTCTTT. Amino acid sequence: CASSLIFGVKNTEAFF.

The chain combines TRBV20-1 with TRBJ1-5; D remains ambiguous. Germline V gene lookup returns CDR1 DFQATT and CDR2 SNEGSKA (reference sequence). V lost 0 bases and J 9 bases, leaving 15 bases between the germline ends. The CDR3 contains 14 residues. CDR3 amino acids: CSARDSQVSGPQHF. DNA for the CDR3: TGCAGTGCTAGAGATTCGCAGGTTTCGGGGCCCCAGCATTTT.